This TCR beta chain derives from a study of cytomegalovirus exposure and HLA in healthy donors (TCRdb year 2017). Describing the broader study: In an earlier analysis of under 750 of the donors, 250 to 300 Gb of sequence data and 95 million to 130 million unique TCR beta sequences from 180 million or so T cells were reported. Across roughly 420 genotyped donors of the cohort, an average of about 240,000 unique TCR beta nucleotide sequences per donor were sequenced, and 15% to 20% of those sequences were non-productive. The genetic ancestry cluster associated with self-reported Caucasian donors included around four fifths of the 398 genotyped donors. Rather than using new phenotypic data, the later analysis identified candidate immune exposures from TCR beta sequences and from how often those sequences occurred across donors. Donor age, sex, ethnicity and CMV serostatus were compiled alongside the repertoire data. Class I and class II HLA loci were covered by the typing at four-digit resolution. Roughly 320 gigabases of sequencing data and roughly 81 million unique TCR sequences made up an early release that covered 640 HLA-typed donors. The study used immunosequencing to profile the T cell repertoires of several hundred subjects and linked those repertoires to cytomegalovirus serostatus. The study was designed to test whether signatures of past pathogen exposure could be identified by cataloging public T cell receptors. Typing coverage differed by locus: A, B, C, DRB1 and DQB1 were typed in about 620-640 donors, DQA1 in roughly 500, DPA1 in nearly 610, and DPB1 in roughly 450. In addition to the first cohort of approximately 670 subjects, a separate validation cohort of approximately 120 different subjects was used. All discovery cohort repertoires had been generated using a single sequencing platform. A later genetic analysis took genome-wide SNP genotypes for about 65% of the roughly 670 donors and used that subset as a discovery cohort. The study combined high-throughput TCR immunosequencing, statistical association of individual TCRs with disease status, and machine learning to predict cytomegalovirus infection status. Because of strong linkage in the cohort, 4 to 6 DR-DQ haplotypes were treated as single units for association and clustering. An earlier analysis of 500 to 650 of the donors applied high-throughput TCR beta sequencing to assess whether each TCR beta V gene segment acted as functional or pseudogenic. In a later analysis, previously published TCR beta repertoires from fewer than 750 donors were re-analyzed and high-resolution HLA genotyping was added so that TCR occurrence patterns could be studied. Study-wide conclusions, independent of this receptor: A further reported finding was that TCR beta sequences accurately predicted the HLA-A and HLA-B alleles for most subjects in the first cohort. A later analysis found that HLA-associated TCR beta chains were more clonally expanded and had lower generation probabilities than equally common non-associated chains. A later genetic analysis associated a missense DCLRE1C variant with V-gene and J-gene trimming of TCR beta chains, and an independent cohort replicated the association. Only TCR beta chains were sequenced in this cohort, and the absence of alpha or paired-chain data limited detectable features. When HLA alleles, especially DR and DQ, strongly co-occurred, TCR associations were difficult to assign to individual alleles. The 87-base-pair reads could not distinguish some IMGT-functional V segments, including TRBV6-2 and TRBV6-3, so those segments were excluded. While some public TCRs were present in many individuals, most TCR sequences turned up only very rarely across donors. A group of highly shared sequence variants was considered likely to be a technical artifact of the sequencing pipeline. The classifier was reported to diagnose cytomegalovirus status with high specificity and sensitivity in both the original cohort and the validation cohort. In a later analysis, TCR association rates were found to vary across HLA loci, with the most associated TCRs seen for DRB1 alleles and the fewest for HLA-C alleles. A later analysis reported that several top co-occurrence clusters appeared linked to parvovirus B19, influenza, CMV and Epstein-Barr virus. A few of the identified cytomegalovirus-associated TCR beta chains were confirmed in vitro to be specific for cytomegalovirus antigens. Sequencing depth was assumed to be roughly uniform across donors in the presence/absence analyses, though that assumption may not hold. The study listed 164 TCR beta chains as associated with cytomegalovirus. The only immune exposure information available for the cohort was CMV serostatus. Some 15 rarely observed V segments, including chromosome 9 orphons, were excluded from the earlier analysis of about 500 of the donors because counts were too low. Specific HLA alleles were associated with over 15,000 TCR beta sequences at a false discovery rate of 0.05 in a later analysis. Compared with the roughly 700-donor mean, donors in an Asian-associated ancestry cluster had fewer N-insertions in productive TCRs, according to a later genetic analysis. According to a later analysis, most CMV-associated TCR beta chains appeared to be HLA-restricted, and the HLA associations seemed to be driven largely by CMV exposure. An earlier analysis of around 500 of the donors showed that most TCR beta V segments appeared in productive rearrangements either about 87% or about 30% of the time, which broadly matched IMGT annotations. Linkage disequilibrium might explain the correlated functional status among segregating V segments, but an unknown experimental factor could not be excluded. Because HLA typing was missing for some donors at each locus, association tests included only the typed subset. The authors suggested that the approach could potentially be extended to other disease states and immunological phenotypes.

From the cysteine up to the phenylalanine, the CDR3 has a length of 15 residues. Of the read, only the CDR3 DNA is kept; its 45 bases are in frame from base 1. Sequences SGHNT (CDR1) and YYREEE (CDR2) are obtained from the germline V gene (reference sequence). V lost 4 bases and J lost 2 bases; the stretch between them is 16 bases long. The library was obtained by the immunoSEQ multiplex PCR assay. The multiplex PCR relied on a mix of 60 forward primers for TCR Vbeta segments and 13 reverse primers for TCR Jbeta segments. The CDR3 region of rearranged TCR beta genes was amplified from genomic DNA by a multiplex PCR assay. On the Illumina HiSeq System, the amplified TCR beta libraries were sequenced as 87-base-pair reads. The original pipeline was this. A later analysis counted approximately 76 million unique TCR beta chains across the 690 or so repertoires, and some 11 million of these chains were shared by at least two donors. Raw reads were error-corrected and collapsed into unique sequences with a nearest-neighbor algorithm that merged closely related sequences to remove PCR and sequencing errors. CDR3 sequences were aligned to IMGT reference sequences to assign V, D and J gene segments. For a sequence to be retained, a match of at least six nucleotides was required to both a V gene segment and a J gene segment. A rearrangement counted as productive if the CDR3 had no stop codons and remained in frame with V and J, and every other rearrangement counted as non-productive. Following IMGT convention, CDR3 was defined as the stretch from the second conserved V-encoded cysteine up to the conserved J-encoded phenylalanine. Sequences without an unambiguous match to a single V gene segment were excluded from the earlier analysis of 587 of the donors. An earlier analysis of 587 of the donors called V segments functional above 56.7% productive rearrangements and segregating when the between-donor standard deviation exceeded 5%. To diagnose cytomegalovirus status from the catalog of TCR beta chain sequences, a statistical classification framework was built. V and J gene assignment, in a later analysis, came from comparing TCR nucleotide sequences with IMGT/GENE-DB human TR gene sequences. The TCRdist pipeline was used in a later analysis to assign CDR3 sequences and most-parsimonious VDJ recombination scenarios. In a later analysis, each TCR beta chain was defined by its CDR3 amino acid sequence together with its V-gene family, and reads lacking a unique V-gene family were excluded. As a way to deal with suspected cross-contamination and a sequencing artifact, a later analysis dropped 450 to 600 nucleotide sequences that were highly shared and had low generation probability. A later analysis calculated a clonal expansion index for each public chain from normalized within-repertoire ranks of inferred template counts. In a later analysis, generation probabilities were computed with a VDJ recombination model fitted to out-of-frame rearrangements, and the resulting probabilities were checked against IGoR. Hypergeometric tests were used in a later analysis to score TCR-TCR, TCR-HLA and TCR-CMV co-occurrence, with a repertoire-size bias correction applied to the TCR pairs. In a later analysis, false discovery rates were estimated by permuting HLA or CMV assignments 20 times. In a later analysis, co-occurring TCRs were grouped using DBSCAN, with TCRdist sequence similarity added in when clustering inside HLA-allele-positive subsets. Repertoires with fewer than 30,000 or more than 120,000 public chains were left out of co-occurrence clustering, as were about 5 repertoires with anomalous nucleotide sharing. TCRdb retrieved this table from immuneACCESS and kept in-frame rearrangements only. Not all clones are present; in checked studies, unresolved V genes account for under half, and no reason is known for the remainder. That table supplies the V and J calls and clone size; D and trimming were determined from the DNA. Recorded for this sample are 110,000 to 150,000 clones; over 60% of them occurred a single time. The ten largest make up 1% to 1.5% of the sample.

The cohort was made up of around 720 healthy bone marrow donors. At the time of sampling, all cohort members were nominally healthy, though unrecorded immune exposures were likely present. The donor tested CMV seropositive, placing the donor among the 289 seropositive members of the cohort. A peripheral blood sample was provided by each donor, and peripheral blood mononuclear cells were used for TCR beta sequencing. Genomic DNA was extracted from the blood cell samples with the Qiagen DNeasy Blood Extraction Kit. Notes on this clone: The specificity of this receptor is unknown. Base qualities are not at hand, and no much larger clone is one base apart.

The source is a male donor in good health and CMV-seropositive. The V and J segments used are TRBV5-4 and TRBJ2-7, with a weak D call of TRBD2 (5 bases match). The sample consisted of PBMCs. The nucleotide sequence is TGTGCCAGCAGCCACGGGGAGCGGAGTACCTACGAGCAGTACTTC. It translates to CASSHGERSTYEQYF.